Each of the 18 T cell receptor beta chains below was sequenced from the same sample in a study of radiotherapy plus CTLA-4 blockade in lung cancer. Repertoires were generated with immunoSEQ multiplex PCR, while TCRdb's copy carries only in-frame clones and drops some. The table shows around 95,000 clones, with about four fifths occurring only once. This material consisted of peripheral blood, taken from a patient treated with radiotherapy plus ipilimumab. The receptors derive from a human donor with non-small cell lung cancer who had stable disease on radiotherapy plus ipilimumab.

CDR3 DNA: TGTGCCAGCAGGCCGGATTACAGGGGGCACACTGAAGCTTTCTTT. It encodes CASRPDYRGHTEAFF. The V gene is TRBV5-4, the J gene TRBJ1-1, with 9 bases matching TRBD1. The CDR3 extends over 15 amino acids. Germline lookup yields CDR1 SGHNT and CDR2 YYREEE (reference sequence). The junction had 8 bases not matched to a gene; V was cut back by 5 bases and J by 3 bases.

This chain connects TRBV4-1 to TRBJ1-1; D is unclear. The CDR3 is 14 residues long. V was clipped by 1 base and J by 6 bases, with 12 bases between them. Germline CDR1 is MGHRA and CDR2 is YSYEKL. CDR3 in DNA: TGCGCCAGCAGCCAAGGCCAGCTTAAGGCTGAAGCTTTCTTT. This codes for CASSQGQLKAEAFF.

The chain combines TRBV5-1 with TRBJ2-3; 9 bases map to TRBD2. V was pared by 3 bases and J by 4 bases, with 6 bases of the junction left unmatched. Germline lookup yields CDR1 SGHRS and CDR2 YFSETQ. The CDR3 loop spans 15 amino acids. The CDR3: CASSSTSGGSDTQYF. The CDR3 region has the DNA TGCGCCAGCAGCTCGACTAGCGGAGGGTCAGATACGCAGTATTTT.

The CDR3 loop is CASSWTSYNEQFF. In DNA form, the CDR3 reads TGTGCCAGTTCTTGGACTTCTTACAATGAGCAGTTCTTC. The chain has TRBV19 and TRBJ2-1; a weak D match, TRBD2 (5 bases). V was clipped by 8 bases and J by 4 bases, with 12 bases between them. This CDR3 region has 13 residues. Germline-derived CDR1 and CDR2 are LNHDA and SQIVND (reference sequence).

The gene calls are TRBV19 and TRBJ1-1, with 9 bases lining up with TRBD1. The CDR3 covers 15 residues. J gave up 1 base and V 3 bases, and 3 bases lay outside the gene matches. Per the germline V gene, CDR1 is LNHDA and CDR2 is SQIVND (reference sequence). The CDR3 reads CASSIMGQGNTEAFF. The CDR3 nucleotides are TGTGCCAGTAGTATTATGGGACAGGGGAACACTGAAGCTTTCTTT.

The gene calls are TRBV28 and TRBJ2-3, with D possibly being TRBD2 (6 bases). In germline, CDR1 is MDHEN, CDR2 SYDVKM. Trimming shortened V by 4 bases and J by 4 bases, and 21 bases separated the two germline ends. This CDR3 is 17 amino acids long. CDR3 protein: CASSSHRSQLAPDTQYF. CDR3 nucleotides: TGTGCCAGCAGTTCCCATCGTTCCCAACTAGCCCCAGATACGCAGTATTTT. The variable domain in full, with the rest retrieved from reference TRBV28 and TRBJ2-3, is DVKVTQSSRYLVKRTGEKVFLECVQDMDHENMFWYRQDPGLGLRLIYFSYDVKMKEKGDIPEGYSVSREKKERFSLILESASTNQTSMYLCASSSHRSQLAPDTQYFGPGTRLTVL.

V usage is TRBV18 and J usage is TRBJ2-4, with 7 bases that match TRBD1. The V gene end was trimmed by 2 bases and the J gene end by 0 bases; junction bases not matched to a gene: 16. CDR3 length: 20 amino acids. Germline V gene lookup returns CDR1 KGHSH and CDR2 LQKENI. The CDR3 DNA is TGTGCCAGCTCACCAACGACAGGGACAGAATCGCTTCTAGCCAAAAACATTCAGTACTTC. Its protein product is CASSPTTGTESLLAKNIQYF. The whole variable domain, remainder taken from reference TRBV18 and TRBJ2-4, is NAGVMQNPRHLVRRRGQEARLRCSPMKGHSHVYWYRQLPEEGLKFMVYLQKENIIDESGMPKERFSAEFPKEGPSILRIQQVVRGDSAAYFCASSPTTGTESLLAKNIQYFGAGTRLSVL.

The chain combines TRBV28 with TRBJ2-3; 9 bases line up with TRBD2. The CDR3 consists of 17 residues. Germline-derived CDR1 and CDR2 are MDHEN and SYDVKM. Trimming cost V 1 base and J 1 base; bases outside gene matches: 6. The chain's CDR3 is CASSLFGREGGTDTQYF. CDR3 in DNA: TGTGCCAGCAGTTTATTCGGGCGGGAGGGCGGCACAGATACGCAGTATTTT.

The chain is built from TRBV2 and TRBJ1-4; the D gene is possibly TRBD1 (5 bases). Trimming pared 7 bases from V and 8 bases from J, leaving 20 bases between. The CDR3 is made up of 15 amino acids. The germline V gene encodes CDR1 SNHLY and CDR2 FYNNEI. The CDR3 protein is CASNEEGGDWEKLFF. The CDR3 DNA follows: TGTGCCAGCAACGAGGAAGGAGGGGATTGGGAAAAACTGTTTTTT.

This chain uses TRBV19 with TRBJ2-2; maybe TRBD2 (6 bases). Germline V gene data show CDR1 as LNHDA and CDR2 as SQIVND (reference sequence). V shed 6 bases and J shed 4 bases, with 18 bases lying between them. This CDR3 spans 16 amino acids. This CDR3 is CASRGGSGFSTGELFF. The CDR3 coding sequence is TGTGCCAGTAGGGGGGGTTCAGGGTTTAGCACCGGGGAGCTGTTTTTT.

This clone was recorded a few times. Here the CDR3 DNA reads TGTGCCAGCAGCTTATCCACCGTAGCCTACGAGCAGTACTTC. This encodes CASSLSTVAYEQYF. This chain joins TRBV7-7 and TRBJ2-7, with no clear D. The CDR3 totals 14 residues. CDR1 and CDR2 (germline): SSHAT, FNYEAQ (reference sequence). V lost 2 bases to trimming and J lost 2 bases, with 10 bases between them.

The rearrangement uses TRBV28 and TRBJ1-5, with TRBD1 as a possible D gene (5 bases). The V end lost 2 bases, the J end lost 6 bases, and 14 bases lay between the germline ends. The CDR3 has 15 residues. CDR1 is MDHEN, CDR2 SYDVKM, per germline. The CDR3: CASSLKGRQGQPQHF. The CDR3 nucleotides are TGTGCCAGCAGTTTAAAGGGTAGGCAGGGTCAGCCCCAGCATTTT.

V gene TRBV2 combines with J gene TRBJ1-4, with no clear D. This CDR3 has 13 amino acids. Germline assignment: CDR1 SNHLY and CDR2 FYNNEI. V lost 6 bases and J 4 bases, leaving 9 bases between the germline ends. The CDR3: CASRGQFNEKLFF. The CDR3 nucleotides read TGTGCCAGCAGGGGTCAGTTTAATGAAAAACTGTTTTTT.

This clone was counted between two and nine times. The rearrangement joins TRBV11-2 to TRBJ2-6; D is unclear. Trimming left V 4 bases short and J 4 bases short, with 14 bases between. CDR1 and CDR2 (germline): SGHAT, FQNNGV. The CDR3 extends over 16 amino acids. The CDR3 coding sequence is TGTGCCAGCAGCTCACTATCTGGGCGGGGGGCCAACGTCCTGACTTTC. This sequence encodes CASSSLSGRGANVLTF.

CDR3 bases: TGTGCCAGCTCACCCGGGACAGGGATGACGGGCGAGCAGTACTTC. Translation gives CASSPGTGMTGEQYF. The V call is TRBV18, the J call TRBJ2-7, with 9 bases lining up with TRBD1. CDR3 size: 15 residues. Germline values: CDR1 KGHSH, CDR2 LQKENI. V was pared by 3 bases and J by 6 bases, with 9 bases of the junction left unmatched.

The rearrangement uses TRBV27 and TRBJ1-2; D ambiguous. V lost 0 bases to trimming and J lost 3 bases, with 5 bases between them. The CDR3 runs to 13 residues. Germline CDR1 reads MNHEY; CDR2 reads SMNVEV (reference sequence). CDR3 amino acids: CASSLSGYYGYTF. CDR3 nucleotide sequence: TGTGCCAGCAGTTTATCCGGATACTATGGCTACACCTTC.

V and J are TRBV7-8 and TRBJ2-1; 14 positions match TRBD2. The CDR3 length is 17 residues. The ends lost 1 base at V and 5 bases at J; junction bases unmatched: 4. The germline V gene encodes CDR1 SGHVS and CDR2 FQNEAQ. CDR3 in amino acids: CASSLGKGLAGDNEQFF. The CDR3 nucleotides are TGTGCCAGCAGCTTAGGAAAGGGACTAGCGGGAGACAATGAGCAGTTCTTC.

The genes are TRBV6-5 and TRBJ1-1, with D possibly being TRBD1 (5 bases). This CDR3 is built from 15 residues. Germline V gene sequence: CDR1 MNHEY, CDR2 SVGAGI. V lost 0 bases to trimming and J lost 5 bases, with 13 bases between them. CDR3 coding DNA: TGTGCCAGCAGTTACTCGAGGGGAGGCGGAACTGAAGCTTTCTTT. Amino acids: CASSYSRGGGTEAFF.